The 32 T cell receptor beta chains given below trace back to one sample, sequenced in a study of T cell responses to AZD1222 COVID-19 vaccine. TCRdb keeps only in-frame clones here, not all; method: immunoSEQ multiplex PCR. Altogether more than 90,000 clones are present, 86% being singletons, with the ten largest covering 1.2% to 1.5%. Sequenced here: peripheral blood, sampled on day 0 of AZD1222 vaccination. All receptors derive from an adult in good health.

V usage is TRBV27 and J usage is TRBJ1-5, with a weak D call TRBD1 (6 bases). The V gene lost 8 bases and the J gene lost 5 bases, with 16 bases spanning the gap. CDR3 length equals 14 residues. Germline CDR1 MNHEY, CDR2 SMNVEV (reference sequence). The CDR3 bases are TGTGCCAGCGCAACCCCAGGGGCCGATCAGCCCCAGCATTTT. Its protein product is CASATPGADQPQHF.

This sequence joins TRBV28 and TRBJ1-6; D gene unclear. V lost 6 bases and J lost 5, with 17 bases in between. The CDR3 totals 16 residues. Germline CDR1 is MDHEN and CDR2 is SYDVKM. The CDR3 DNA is TGTGCCAGCAGCGGCCTTGAGGCGGTTCATAATTCACCCCTCCACTTT. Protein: CASSGLEAVHNSPLHF.

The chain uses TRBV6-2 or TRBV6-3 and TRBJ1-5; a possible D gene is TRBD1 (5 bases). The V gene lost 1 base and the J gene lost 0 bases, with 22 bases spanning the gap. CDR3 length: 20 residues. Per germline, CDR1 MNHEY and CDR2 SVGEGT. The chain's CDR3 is CASSYFVRERTWYSNQPQHF. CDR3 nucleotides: TGTGCCAGCAGTTACTTTGTCAGGGAGAGGACATGGTATAGCAATCAGCCCCAGCATTTT.

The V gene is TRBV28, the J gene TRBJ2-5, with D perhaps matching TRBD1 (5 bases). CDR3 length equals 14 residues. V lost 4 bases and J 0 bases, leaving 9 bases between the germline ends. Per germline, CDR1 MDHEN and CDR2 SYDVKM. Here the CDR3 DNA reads TGTGCCAGCAGTTCGCCGACAGACCAAGAGACCCAGTACTTC. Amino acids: CASSSPTDQETQYF. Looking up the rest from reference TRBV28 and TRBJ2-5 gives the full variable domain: DVKVTQSSRYLVKRTGEKVFLECVQDMDHENMFWYRQDPGLGLRLIYFSYDVKMKEKGDIPEGYSVSREKKERFSLILESASTNQTSMYLCASSSPTDQETQYFGPGTRLLVL.

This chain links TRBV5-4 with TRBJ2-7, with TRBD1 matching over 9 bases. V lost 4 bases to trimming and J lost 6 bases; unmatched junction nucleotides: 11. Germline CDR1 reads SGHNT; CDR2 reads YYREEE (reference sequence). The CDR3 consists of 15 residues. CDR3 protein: CASSATGGGVAEQYF. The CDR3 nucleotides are TGTGCCAGCAGCGCAACAGGGGGCGGGGTAGCCGAGCAGTACTTC.

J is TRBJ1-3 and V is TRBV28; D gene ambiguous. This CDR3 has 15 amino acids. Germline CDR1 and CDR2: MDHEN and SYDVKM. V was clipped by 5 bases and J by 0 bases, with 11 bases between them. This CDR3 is CASSHPANSGNTIYF. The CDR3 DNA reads TGTGCCAGCAGTCACCCAGCAAACTCTGGAAACACCATATATTTT.

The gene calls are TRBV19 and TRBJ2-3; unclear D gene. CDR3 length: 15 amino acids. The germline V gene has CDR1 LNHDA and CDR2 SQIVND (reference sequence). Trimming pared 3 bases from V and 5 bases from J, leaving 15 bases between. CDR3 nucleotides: TGTGCCAGTAGTATCAACCCGCGTTCACAAGATACGCAGTATTTT. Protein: CASSINPRSQDTQYF.

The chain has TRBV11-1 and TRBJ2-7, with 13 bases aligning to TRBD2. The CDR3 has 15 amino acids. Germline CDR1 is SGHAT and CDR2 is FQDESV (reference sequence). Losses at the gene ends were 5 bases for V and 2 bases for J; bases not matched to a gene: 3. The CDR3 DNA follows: TGTGCCAGCAGCCAACTAGCGGGAGGGCCCTACGAGCAGTACTTC. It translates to CASSQLAGGPYEQYF.

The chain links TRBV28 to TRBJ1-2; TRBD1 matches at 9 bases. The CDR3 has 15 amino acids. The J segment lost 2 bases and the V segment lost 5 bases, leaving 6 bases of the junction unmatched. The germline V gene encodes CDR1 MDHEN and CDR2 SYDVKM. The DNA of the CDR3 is TGTGCCAGCAGTCACTACGGACAGGGGAACTATGGCTACACCTTC. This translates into CASSHYGQGNYGYTF.

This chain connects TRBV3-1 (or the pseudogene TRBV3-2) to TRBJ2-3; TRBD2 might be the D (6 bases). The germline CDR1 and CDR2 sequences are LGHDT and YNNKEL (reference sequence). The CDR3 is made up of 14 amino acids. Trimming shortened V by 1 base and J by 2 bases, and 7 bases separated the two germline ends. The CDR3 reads CASSQGEDTDTQYF. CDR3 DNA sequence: TGTGCCAGCAGCCAAGGGGAGGACACAGATACGCAGTATTTT.

CDR3 bases: TGTGCCAGTTTCGACAGGGCGAACACCGGGGAGCTGTTTTTT. It yields the protein CASFDRANTGELFF. The chain joins TRBV28 to TRBJ2-2; 7 positions agree with TRBD1. Germline trimming cut 9 bases from V and 0 bases from J; bases unmatched to any gene: 4. The CDR3 totals 14 residues. Germline assignment: CDR1 MDHEN and CDR2 SYDVKM. Filled out from reference TRBV28 and TRBJ2-2, the complete variable domain reads DVKVTQSSRYLVKRTGEKVFLECVQDMDHENMFWYRQDPGLGLRLIYFSYDVKMKEKGDIPEGYSVSREKKERFSLILESASTNQTSMYLCASFDRANTGELFFGEGSRLTVL.

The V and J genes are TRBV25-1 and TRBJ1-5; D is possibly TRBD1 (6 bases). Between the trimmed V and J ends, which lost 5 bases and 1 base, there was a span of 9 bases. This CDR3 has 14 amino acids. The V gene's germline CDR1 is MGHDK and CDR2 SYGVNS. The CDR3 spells CASSPQGSNQPQHF. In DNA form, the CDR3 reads TGTGCCAGCAGTCCGCAGGGGAGCAATCAGCCCCAGCATTTT.

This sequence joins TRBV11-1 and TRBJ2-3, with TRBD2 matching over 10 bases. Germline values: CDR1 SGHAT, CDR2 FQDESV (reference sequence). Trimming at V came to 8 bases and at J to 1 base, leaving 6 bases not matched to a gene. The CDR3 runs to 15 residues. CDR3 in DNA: TGTGCCAGCGTCCCCGGGACTAGCGGCACAGATACGCAGTATTTT. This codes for CASVPGTSGTDTQYF.

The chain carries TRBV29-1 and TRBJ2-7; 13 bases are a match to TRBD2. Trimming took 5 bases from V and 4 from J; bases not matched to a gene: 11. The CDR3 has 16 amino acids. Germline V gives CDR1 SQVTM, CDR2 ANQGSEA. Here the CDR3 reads CSVQDQGGLAGYEQYF. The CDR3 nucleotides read TGCAGCGTTCAGGACCAGGGGGGACTAGCGGGGTACGAGCAGTACTTC.

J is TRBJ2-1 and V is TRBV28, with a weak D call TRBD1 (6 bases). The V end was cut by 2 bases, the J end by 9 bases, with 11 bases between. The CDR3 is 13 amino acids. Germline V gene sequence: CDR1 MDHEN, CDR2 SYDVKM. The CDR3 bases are TGTGCCAGCAGTTTAGCTCAGGGGATTGAGCAGTTCTTC. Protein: CASSLAQGIEQFF.

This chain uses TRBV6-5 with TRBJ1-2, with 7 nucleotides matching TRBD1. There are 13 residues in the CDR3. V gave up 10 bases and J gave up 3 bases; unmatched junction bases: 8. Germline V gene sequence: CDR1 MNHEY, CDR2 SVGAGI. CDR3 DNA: TGTGCCACCAGCCACACAGGGGACTATGGCTACACCTTC. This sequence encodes CATSHTGDYGYTF.

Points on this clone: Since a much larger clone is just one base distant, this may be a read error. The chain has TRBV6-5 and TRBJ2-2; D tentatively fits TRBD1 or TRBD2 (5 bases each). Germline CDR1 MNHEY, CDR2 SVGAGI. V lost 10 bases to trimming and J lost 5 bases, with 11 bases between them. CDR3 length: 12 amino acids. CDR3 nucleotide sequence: TGTGCCACCGACGGGGCGACCGGGGAGCTGTTTTTT. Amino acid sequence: CATDGATGELFF.

The CDR3: CASSPLLNTEAFF. The CDR3, as DNA: TGTGCCAGCAGCCCCCTCCTCAACACTGAAGCTTTCTTT. The J gene is TRBJ1-1, the V gene TRBV7-3; D is uncertain. From germline, CDR1 is SGHTA and CDR2 FQGTGA. The V and J ends lost 5 bases and 2 bases respectively, with 9 bases between them. The CDR3 totals 13 residues.

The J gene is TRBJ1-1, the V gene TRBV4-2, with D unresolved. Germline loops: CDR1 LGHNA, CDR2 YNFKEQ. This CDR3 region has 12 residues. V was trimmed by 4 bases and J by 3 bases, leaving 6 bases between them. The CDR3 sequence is CASSRTDTEAFF. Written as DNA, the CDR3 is TGTGCCAGCAGCCGTACAGACACTGAAGCTTTCTTT.

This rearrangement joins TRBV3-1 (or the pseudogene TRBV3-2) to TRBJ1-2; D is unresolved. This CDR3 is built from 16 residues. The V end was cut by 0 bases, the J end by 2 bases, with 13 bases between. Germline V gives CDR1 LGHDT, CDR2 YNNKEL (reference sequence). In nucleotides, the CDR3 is TGTGCCAGCAGCCAAGATGCCTCTACCTTAAACTATGGCTACACCTTC. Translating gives CASSQDASTLNYGYTF.

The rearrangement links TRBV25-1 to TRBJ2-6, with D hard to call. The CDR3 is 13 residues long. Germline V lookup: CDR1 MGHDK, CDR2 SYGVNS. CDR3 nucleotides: TGTGCAATACGGAGCTCTGGGGCCAACGTCCTGACTTTC. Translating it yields CAIRSSGANVLTF. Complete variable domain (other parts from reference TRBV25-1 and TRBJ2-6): EADIYQTPRYLVIGTGKKITLECSQTMGHDKMYWYQQDPGMELHLIHYSYGVNSTEKGDLSSESTVSRIRTEHFPLTLESARPSHTSQYLCAIRSSGANVLTFGAGSRLTVL.

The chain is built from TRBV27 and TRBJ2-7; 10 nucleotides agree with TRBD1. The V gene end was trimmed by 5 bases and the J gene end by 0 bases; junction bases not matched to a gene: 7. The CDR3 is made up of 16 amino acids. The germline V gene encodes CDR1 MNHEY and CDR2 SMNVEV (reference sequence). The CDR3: CASSALGQGSSYEQYF. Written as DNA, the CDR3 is TGTGCCAGCAGTGCCCTGGGACAGGGGAGCTCCTACGAGCAGTACTTC.

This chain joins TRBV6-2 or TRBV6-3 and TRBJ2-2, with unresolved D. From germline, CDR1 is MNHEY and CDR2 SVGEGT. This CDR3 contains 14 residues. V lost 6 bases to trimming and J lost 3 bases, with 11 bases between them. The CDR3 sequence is CASSSVPDTGELFF. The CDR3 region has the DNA TGTGCCAGCAGCTCTGTGCCGGACACCGGGGAGCTGTTTTTT.

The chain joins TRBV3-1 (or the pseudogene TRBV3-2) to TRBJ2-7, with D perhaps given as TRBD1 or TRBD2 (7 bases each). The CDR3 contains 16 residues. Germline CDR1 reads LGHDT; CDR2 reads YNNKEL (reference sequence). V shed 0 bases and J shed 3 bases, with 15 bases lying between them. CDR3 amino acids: CASSQDRGTNDYEQYF. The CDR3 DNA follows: TGTGCCAGCAGCCAAGACAGGGGGACTAACGACTACGAGCAGTACTTC.

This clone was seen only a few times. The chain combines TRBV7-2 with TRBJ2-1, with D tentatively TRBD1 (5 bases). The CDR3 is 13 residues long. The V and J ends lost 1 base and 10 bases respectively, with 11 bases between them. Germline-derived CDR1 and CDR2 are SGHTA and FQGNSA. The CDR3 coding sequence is TGTGCCAGCAGCTTAGTAGGGGCAGCGGAGCAGTTCTTC. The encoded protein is CASSLVGAAEQFF.

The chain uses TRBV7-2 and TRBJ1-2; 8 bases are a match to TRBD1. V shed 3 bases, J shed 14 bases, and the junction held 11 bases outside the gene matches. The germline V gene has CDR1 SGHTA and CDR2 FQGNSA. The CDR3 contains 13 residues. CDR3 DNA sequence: TGTGCCAGCAGCTTTGCGGGACAGGCCCTAAGAACCTTC. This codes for CASSFAGQALRTF.

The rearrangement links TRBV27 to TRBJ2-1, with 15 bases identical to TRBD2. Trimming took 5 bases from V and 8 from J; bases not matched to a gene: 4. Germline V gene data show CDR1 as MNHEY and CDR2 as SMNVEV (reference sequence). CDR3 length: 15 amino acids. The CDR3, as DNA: TGTGCCAGCAGTCCTTGGACTAGCGGGAGGGATGAGCAGTTCTTC. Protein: CASSPWTSGRDEQFF.

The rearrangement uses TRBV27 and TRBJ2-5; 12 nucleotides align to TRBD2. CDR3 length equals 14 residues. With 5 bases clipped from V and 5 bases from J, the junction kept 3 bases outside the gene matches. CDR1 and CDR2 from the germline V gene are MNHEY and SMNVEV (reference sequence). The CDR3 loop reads CASSPSGRAETQYF. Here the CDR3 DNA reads TGTGCCAGCAGTCCTAGCGGGAGGGCGGAGACCCAGTACTTC.

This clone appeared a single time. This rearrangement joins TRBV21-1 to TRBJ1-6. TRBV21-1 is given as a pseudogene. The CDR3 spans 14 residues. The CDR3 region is CASSGGGGNSPLHF. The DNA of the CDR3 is TGTGCCAGCAGCGGGGGTGGGGGAAATTCACCCCTCCACTTT.

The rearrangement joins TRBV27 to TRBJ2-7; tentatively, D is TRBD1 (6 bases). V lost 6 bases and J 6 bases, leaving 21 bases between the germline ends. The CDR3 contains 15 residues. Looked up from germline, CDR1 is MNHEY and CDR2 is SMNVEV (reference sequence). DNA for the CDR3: TGTGCCAGCAGACGAGATGGTGCAGGGGCCCGCGAGCAGTACTTC. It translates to CASRRDGAGAREQYF.

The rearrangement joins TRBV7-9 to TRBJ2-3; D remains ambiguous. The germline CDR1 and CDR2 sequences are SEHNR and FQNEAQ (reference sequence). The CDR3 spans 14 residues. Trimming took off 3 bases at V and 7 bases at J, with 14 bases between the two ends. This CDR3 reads CASSLGGDGNTQYF. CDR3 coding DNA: TGTGCCAGCAGCTTGGGCGGCGACGGAAATACGCAGTATTTT.

In DNA, the CDR3 is TGTGCCAGCAGCTCGACCGTGAACACTGAAGCTTTCTTT. Amino acids: CASSSTVNTEAFF. The chain uses TRBV7-3 and TRBJ1-1; no definite D call. There are 13 residues in the CDR3. The V end lost 4 bases, the J end lost 0 bases, and 6 bases lay between the germline ends. The germline V gene has CDR1 SGHTA and CDR2 FQGTGA.